Described below is a single TCR beta chain sequence and its context. Its antigen is as yet unknown. The CDR3 has 14 residues. CDR1 and CDR2 from the germline V gene are MGHDK and SYGVNS. V lost 4 bases to trimming and J lost 2 bases, with 9 bases between them. This specimen belongs to a study of CD8+CD57+ T cells in acquired aplastic anemia. Study outcomes and limitations: Patients showed no significant difference from controls in CD8+ Simpson's diversity.

Investigators profiled TCR beta VDJ and CDR3 from genomic DNA template. TCRdb ran MiXCR on the reads and lists one entry per CDR3 protein. The sample lists 200,000 to 250,000 distinct CDR3 sequences; almost 35% were seen once. Sequenced material: sorted CD4+, CD8+, or CD8+CD57+ T cells (not recorded which) from PBMCs. The V and J genes are TRBV25-1 and TRBJ1-5; D call uncertain. The source of this sequence is a human donor in good health, serving as a control. This CDR3 is CASSGVDGNQPQHF. CDR3 nucleotides: TGTGCCAGCAGTGGCGTCGATGGCAATCAGCCCCAGCATTTT.